A selection of T cell receptor beta chains follows, all from one sample in a study of shared clonotypes between healthy human individuals. Repertoires were generated with immunoSEQ multiplex PCR, while TCRdb's copy carries only in-frame clones and drops some. The sample holds millions of clones; 85% to 95% are singletons and the top ten take approximately 0.13%. The sequenced material came from naive CD4+ T cells sorted from blood. The receptors shown here come from a man aged 18 to 35 in good health. Each CDR3 is given without its conserved first and last residue.

CDR3aa	len	j_gene	v_gene
ASLDGRSYNEQF	12	TRBJ2-1	TRBV10-3
ASSRVGDYEQY	11	TRBJ2-7	TRBV11-3
AWNTEDIQY	9	TRBJ2-4	TRBV30
ASSFSGHRGEQF	12	TRBJ2-1	TRBV7-9
ASSLGGGEAF	10	TRBJ1-1	TRBV11-1
ASSADGLYNSPLH	13	TRBJ1-6	TRBV19
SVVRGDTGELF	11	TRBJ2-2	TRBV29-1
ASRRAGGRGELF	12	TRBJ2-2	TRBV14
ASSSTSGTLRETQY	14	TRBJ2-5	TRBV7-2
ASSSLLAGVPDTQY	14	TRBJ2-3	TRBV27
AISESTDTQY	10	TRBJ2-3	TRBV10-3
ASSLVFEQF	9	TRBJ2-1	TRBV11-2
ASSPGLAGVNTGELF	15	TRBJ2-2	TRBV4-1
ASSPGQGITYEQY	13	TRBJ2-7	TRBV6-5
ASKGRDGLGYYEQY	14	TRBJ2-7	TRBV6-6
ASSLQGATNEKLF	13	TRBJ1-4	TRBV28
ASSLTPSEPGELF	13	TRBJ2-2	TRBV6-5
ASRSDRGPPFTYEQY	15	TRBJ2-7	TRBV27
ASSEAGAMGDTIY	13	TRBJ1-3	TRBV2
ASSLGWPYGTEAF	13	TRBJ1-1	TRBV11-2
ASGTSGSGEQF	11	TRBJ2-1	TRBV6-1
TSSPGTDNDVGGSSYNSPLH	20	TRBJ1-6	TRBV1
AISGAQGLTNTGELF	15	TRBJ2-2	TRBV10-3
ASSSSYNSPLH	11	TRBJ1-6	TRBV6-5
AWSRGKAFPRSYEQY	15	TRBJ2-7	TRBV30
AISTTGQAKWGETQY	15	TRBJ2-5	TRBV10-3
ASSERRNNQPQH	12	TRBJ1-5	TRBV2
ASSTPGGGEKLF	12	TRBJ1-4	TRBV19
ASSEAPWSLH	10	TRBJ1-6	TRBV6-1
ASSSPPRGGGNSPLH	15	TRBJ1-6	TRBV28
ASSQNGVWNQPQH	13	TRBJ1-5	TRBV9
ASSLASGLTDTQY	13	TRBJ2-3	TRBV7-2
ASSFDSRETQY	11	TRBJ2-5	TRBV5-4